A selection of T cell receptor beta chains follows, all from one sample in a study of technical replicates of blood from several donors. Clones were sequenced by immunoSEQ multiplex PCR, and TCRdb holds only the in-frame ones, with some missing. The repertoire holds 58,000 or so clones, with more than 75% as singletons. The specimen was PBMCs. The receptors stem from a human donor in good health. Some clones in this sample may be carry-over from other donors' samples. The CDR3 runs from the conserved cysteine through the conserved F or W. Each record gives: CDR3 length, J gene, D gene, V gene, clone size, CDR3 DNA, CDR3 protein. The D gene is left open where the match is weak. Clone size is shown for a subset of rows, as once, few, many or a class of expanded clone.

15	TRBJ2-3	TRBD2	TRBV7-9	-	TGTGCCACGCGACTAGCGGGGGGCCAGCACAATACGCAGTATTTT	CATRLAGGQHNTQYF
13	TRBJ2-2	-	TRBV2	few	TGTGCCAGCAGTGAAATAGAACAGCGGGAGCTGTTTTTT	CASSEIEQRELFF
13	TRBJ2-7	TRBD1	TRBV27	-	TGTGCCAGCAAACGACAGGGGGCATACGAGCAGTACTTC	CASKRQGAYEQYF
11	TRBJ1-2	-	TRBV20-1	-	TGCAGTGCTACCAGGGACTATGGCTACACCTTC	CSATRDYGYTF
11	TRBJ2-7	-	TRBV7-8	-	TGTGCCAGCAGCTTAACCAGGGAGCAGTACTTC	CASSLTREQYF
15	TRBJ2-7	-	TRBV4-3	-	TGCGCCAGCAGCCCAGTAGAGGGTACCGGCGGGGAGCAGTACTTC	CASSPVEGTGGEQYF
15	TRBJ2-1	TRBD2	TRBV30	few	TGTGCCTGGAGTGTACAAGCGGGAGGGCTGGTTGAGCAGTTCTTC	CAWSVQAGGLVEQFF
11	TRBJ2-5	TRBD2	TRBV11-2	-	TGTGCCAGCAGCTCCGGGACTAGTGTTTACTTC	CASSSGTSVYF
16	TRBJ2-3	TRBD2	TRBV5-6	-	TGTGCCAGCAGCTTGGAACTAGCGGAGTACACAGATACGCAGTATTTT	CASSLELAEYTDTQYF
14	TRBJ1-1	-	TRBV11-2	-	TGTGCCAGCAGCTTAGGCCCCCGGGAGGGCCGCGCTTTCTTT	CASSLGPREGRAFF
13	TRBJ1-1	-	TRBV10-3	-	TGTGCCATCAGTGCCAGGGAAGGCACTGAAGCTTTCTTT	CAISAREGTEAFF
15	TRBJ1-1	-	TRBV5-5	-	TGTGCCAGCAGCCCCAGGCTCCTTCAGAACACTGAAGCTTTCTTT	CASSPRLLQNTEAFF
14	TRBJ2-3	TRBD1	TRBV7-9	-	TGTGCCAGCAGCCCGGGACAGTACACAGATACGCAGTATTTT	CASSPGQYTDTQYF
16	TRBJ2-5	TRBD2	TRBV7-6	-	TGTGCCAGCAGCCGACCCTCGGGACTAGGACAAGAGACCCAGTACTTC	CASSRPSGLGQETQYF
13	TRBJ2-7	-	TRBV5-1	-	TGCGCCAGCAGCTTGAGGGACACCTACGAGCAGTACTTC	CASSLRDTYEQYF
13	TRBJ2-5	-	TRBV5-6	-	TGTGCCAGCAGCCTACTGAATGGAGAGACCCAGTACTTC	CASSLLNGETQYF
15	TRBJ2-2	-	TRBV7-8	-	TGTGCCAGCAGCTTAGGGGAGCGTCGGACCGGGGAGCTGTTTTTT	CASSLGERRTGELFF
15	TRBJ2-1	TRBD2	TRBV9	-	TGTGCCAGCAGCGTTACGACTAGCGTGGGCAATGAGCAGTTCTTC	CASSVTTSVGNEQFF
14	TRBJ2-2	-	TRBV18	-	TGTGCCAGCTCATCCCCCCCGGGGAGCGGGGAGCTGTTTTTT	CASSSPPGSGELFF
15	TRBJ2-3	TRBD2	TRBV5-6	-	TGTGCCACCAAAACCCCGCGGGACTACACAGATACGCAGTATTTT	CATKTPRDYTDTQYF
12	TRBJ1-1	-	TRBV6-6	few	TGTGCCAGCAATCCAGAAAACACTGAAGCTTTCTTT	CASNPENTEAFF
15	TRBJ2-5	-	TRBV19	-	TGTGCCAGTAGTAGCCGGACAGAACCCCAAGAGACCCAGTACTTC	CASSSRTEPQETQYF
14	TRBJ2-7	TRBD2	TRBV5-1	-	TGCGCCAGCAGCCCTAGCGGGGGGACCTACGAGCAGTACTTC	CASSPSGGTYEQYF
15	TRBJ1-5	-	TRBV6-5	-	TGTGCCAGCAGTTACTCGGCCGTTGGCAATCAGCCCCAGCATTTT	CASSYSAVGNQPQHF
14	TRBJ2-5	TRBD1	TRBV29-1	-	TGCAGCGTCGCTCAGACAGGGCTTGGGGAGACCCAGTACTTC	CSVAQTGLGETQYF
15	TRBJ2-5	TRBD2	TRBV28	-	TGTGCCAGCGGGAGGGCGACTAGCGGGGGGCAGACCCAGTACTTC	CASGRATSGGQTQYF
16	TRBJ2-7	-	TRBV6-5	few	TGTGCCAGCAGTTACTCCGTCACAGGTAGCCTCTACGAGCAGTACTTC	CASSYSVTGSLYEQYF
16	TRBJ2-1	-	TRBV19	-	TGTGCCAGTAGTCGCATCCCGGGACTTGCCTACAATGAGCAGTTCTTC	CASSRIPGLAYNEQFF
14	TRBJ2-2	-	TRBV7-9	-	TGTGCCAGCAGCTTAGTGGGCTCTGCCGGGGAGCTGTTTTTT	CASSLVGSAGELFF
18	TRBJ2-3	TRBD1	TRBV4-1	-	TGCGCCAGCAGCCAAAACATCCTGGCAGGGGGTTTGTACGTCACGCAGTATTTT	CASSQNILAGGLYVTQYF
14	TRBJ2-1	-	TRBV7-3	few	TGTGCCAGCAGCCCAAACGGGGTGTACAATGAGCAGTTCTTC	CASSPNGVYNEQFF